Below, one TCR beta chain is given with its context. This sample was taken from a study of technical replicates of blood from four donors. From germline, CDR1 is MGHRA and CDR2 YSYEKL. The CDR3 has 16 residues. Trimming removed 2 bases from V and 2 bases from J; junction bases left unmatched: 6. Libraries were prepared by immunoSEQ multiplex PCR; TCRdb keeps only in-frame clonotypes and omits some of them. The data hold some 57,000 clones, with roughly 90% observed a single time. The receptor was derived from a human donor in good health. Some clones in this sample may be carry-over from other donors' samples. Sequences were obtained from PBMCs. The genes are TRBV4-1 and TRBJ2-7, with 10 bases identical to TRBD2. The CDR3 sequence is CASSQIWTSGTYEQYF. CDR3 nucleotide sequence: TGCGCCAGCAGCCAAATATGGACTAGCGGAACCTACGAGCAGTACTTC.